These T cell receptor beta chains were read from a single sample in a study of blood T cell repertoires in COVID-19. Data came from immunoSEQ multiplex PCR; TCRdb stores just in-frame clones and leaves some out. The data show fewer than 300,000 clones, 80% to 95% seen once. The sample comprised peripheral blood. The receptors stem from a woman aged 25 to 39 with COVID-19, enrolled during active disease. The CDR3 runs from the conserved cysteine through the conserved F or W. D genes are given only for firm matches. Clone size is stated in some rows and not others, as once, few, many or a class when expanded.

clone_size d_call j_call v_call cdr3_length cdr3_aa cdr3_nt
NA NA TRBJ1-5 TRBV19 13 CASSDDSRQPQHF TGTGCCAGTAGTGACGACAGTAGGCAGCCCCAGCATTTT
once TRBD1 TRBJ2-2 TRBV5-4 15 CASSWGTGDTGELFF TGTGCCAGCAGCTGGGGGACAGGGGACACCGGGGAGCTGTTTTTT
few NA TRBJ1-1 TRBV5-5 13 CASSLAGHPEAFF TGTGCCAGCAGCTTGGCGGGACACCCTGAAGCTTTCTTT
NA NA TRBJ1-2 TRBV27 16 CASSGGGGGPPYGYTF TGTGCCAGCAGTGGGGGGGGCGGCGGCCCTCCTTATGGCTACACCTTC
NA NA TRBJ2-5 TRBV6-5 13 CASSYDLEETQYF TGTGCCAGCAGTTATGACTTGGAAGAGACCCAGTACTTC
NA TRBD2 TRBJ2-1 TRBV30 15 CAWSVRLAGRNEQFF TGTGCCTGGAGTGTACGGCTAGCGGGAAGAAATGAGCAGTTCTTC
NA TRBD1 TRBJ2-3 TRBV29-1 12 CSVHTGVNTQYF TGCAGCGTTCACACAGGGGTGAATACGCAGTATTTT
NA NA TRBJ2-7 TRBV10-3 14 CAITPSPGTYEQYF TGTGCCATCACCCCATCCCCAGGGACCTACGAGCAGTACTTC
few NA TRBJ1-1 TRBV10-1 13 CASSLGLNTEAFF TGCGCCAGCAGCCTGGGGCTGAACACTGAAGCTTTCTTT
NA TRBD2 TRBJ2-3 TRBV7-2 18 CASSSPYGTSGSTDTQYF TGTGCCAGCAGCTCGCCCTACGGGACTAGCGGGAGCACAGATACGCAGTATTTT
NA NA TRBJ2-2 TRBV18 16 CASSFRSAGGTGELFF TGTGCCAGCTCGTTCAGATCCGCGGGTGGCACCGGGGAGCTGTTTTTT
NA TRBD2 TRBJ2-1 TRBV5-1 14 CASSPGTSGAEQFF TGCGCCAGCAGCCCCGGGACTAGCGGAGCTGAGCAGTTCTTC
few NA TRBJ1-1 TRBV6-2/TRBV6-3 14 CASSYYQENTEAFF TGTGCCAGCAGTTATTATCAGGAGAACACTGAAGCTTTCTTT
once NA TRBJ1-4 TRBV19 19 CASSTPDRYTGTTNEKLFF TGTGCCAGTAGTACCCCGGACAGATACACAGGAACAACTAATGAAAAACTGTTTTTT
NA TRBD1 TRBJ2-5 TRBV25-1 13 CASRAGGRETQYF TGTGCCAGCAGGGCAGGGGGCCGAGAGACCCAGTACTTC
NA TRBD1 TRBJ1-1 TRBV4-2 17 CASSQGGDRGLDTEAFF TGTGCCAGCAGCCAAGGAGGGGACAGGGGATTAGACACTGAAGCTTTCTTT
NA TRBD1 TRBJ2-7 TRBV28 15 CASSLSTGVTYEQYF TGTGCCAGCAGTTTATCCACAGGGGTGACCTACGAGCAGTACTTC
NA NA TRBJ1-3 TRBV11-2 11 CASSLVYTIYF TGTGCCAGCAGCCTCGTTTACACCATATATTTT
NA TRBD1 TRBJ1-2 TRBV7-9 15 CASRSLSGDRGGYTF TGTGCCAGCAGGAGTCTCAGCGGGGACAGGGGTGGCTACACCTTC
once TRBD1 TRBJ1-5 TRBV19 16 CASSRQTGGRNQPQHF TGTGCCAGTAGTAGACAAACAGGGGGCCGCAATCAGCCCCAGCATTTT
NA NA TRBJ1-5 TRBV6-5 13 CASSPRGGQPQHF TGTGCCAGCAGTCCGAGAGGGGGTCAGCCCCAGCATTTT
NA TRBD2 TRBJ2-1 TRBV25-1 15 CASSGLAGGDNEQFF TGTGCCAGCAGCGGGCTAGCGGGGGGGGACAATGAGCAGTTCTTC
NA NA TRBJ2-7 TRBV11-2 14 CASSQTRSAHEQYF TGTGCCAGCAGCCAGACCAGGTCCGCTCACGAGCAGTACTTC
NA NA TRBJ1-2 TRBV5-4 12 CASSSQWYGYTF TGTGCCAGCAGCTCCCAGTGGTATGGCTACACCTTC
NA NA TRBJ1-1 TRBV2 14 CASSYRVLNTEAFF TGTGCCAGCAGTTACAGGGTTTTGAACACTGAAGCTTTCTTT
NA TRBD2 TRBJ2-3 TRBV29-1 13 CSTSGRDQDTQYF TGCAGCACCAGTGGGAGGGACCAAGATACGCAGTATTTT
NA NA TRBJ2-1 TRBV6-5 16 CASSYSGVGGSDEQFF TGTGCCAGCAGTTACTCCGGGGTAGGTGGGTCCGATGAGCAGTTCTTC
NA TRBD1 TRBJ2-5 TRBV29-1 14 CSVEPGQGPMTQYF TGCAGCGTTGAACCGGGACAGGGACCCATGACCCAGTACTTC
NA NA TRBJ1-5 TRBV4-1 17 CASSLSLDRKGNQPQHF TGCGCCAGCAGCCTCTCTCTCGACAGGAAGGGCAATCAGCCCCAGCATTTT
NA NA TRBJ1-6 TRBV2 15 CASTRGQLVNSPLHF TGTGCCAGCACCCGAGGGCAGCTCGTAAATTCACCCCTCCACTTT
NA TRBD1 TRBJ1-2 TRBV19 17 CASSMGTGSSTLYGYTF TGTGCCAGTAGTATGGGGACAGGGTCTTCCACCCTCTATGGCTACACCTTC
NA NA TRBJ1-5 TRBV7-6 17 CASSLAAGFNSNQPQHF TGTGCCAGCAGCTTAGCCGCGGGATTCAATAGCAATCAGCCCCAGCATTTT
NA TRBD1 TRBJ1-2 TRBV7-2 15 CASSLKSWDSSGYTF TGTGCCAGCAGCTTAAAGAGCTGGGACAGTAGTGGCTACACCTTC
NA NA TRBJ1-1 TRBV29-1 12 CSVGEGDTEAFF TGCAGCGTTGGGGAGGGGGACACTGAAGCTTTCTTT
NA NA TRBJ2-1 TRBV11-2 15 CASSWQILIPNEQFF TGTGCCAGCAGCTGGCAGATCTTAATCCCCAATGAGCAGTTCTTC
NA NA TRBJ2-1 TRBV29-1 13 CSVYTGINNEQFF TGCAGCGTGTACACCGGGATCAACAATGAGCAGTTCTTC
NA NA TRBJ1-1 TRBV10-2 12 CASNSRNTEAFF TGCGCCAGCAATTCCAGGAACACTGAAGCTTTCTTT
NA TRBD1 TRBJ2-1 TRBV30 14 CAWNLGQGGNEQFF TGTGCCTGGAATCTCGGACAGGGGGGTAATGAGCAGTTCTTC
NA TRBD1 TRBJ2-1 TRBV5-1 13 CASSLDRGNEQFF TGCGCCAGCAGCTTGGACAGGGGTAATGAGCAGTTCTTC
NA NA TRBJ1-2 TRBV5-4 13 CASSFLGEDGYTF TGTGCCAGCAGCTTTCTGGGCGAAGATGGCTACACCTTC
NA NA TRBJ1-1 TRBV28 12 CASSPAVTEAFF TGTGCCAGCAGCCCCGCAGTCACTGAAGCTTTCTTT
NA NA TRBJ1-5 TRBV30 14 CAWKRGGGNQPQHF TGTGCCTGGAAAAGGGGAGGCGGCAATCAGCCCCAGCATTTT
NA TRBD1 TRBJ2-7 TRBV19 14 CASSISGTGLEQYF TGTGCCAGTAGTATTTCGGGGACAGGGCTCGAGCAGTACTTC
NA TRBD1 TRBJ1-4 TRBV2 15 CASSEGDRVSEKLFF TGTGCCAGCAGTGAAGGGGACAGGGTTAGTGAAAAACTGTTTTTT
NA TRBD1 TRBJ2-2 TRBV11-3 16 CASSLGRQGWTGELFF TGTGCCAGCAGCTTAGGCCGACAGGGGTGGACCGGGGAGCTGTTTTTT
NA TRBD1 TRBJ1-2 TRBV11-3 14 CASSLSGTVHGYTF TGTGCCAGCAGCTTATCAGGGACAGTGCATGGCTACACCTTC
NA TRBD1 TRBJ1-1 TRBV7-9 13 CASTLTGNAEAFF TGTGCCAGCACCCTGACAGGGAACGCTGAAGCTTTCTTT
NA NA TRBJ2-5 TRBV6-6 16 CASSQTRQATQETQYF TGTGCCAGCAGCCAAACTAGACAGGCGACACAAGAGACCCAGTACTTC
NA NA TRBJ1-1 TRBV7-6 13 CASSLGQDRFAFF TGTGCCAGCAGCTTAGGACAGGACCGGTTTGCTTTCTTT
NA NA TRBJ2-1 TRBV9 16 CASSVGGRGSYNEQFF TGTGCCAGCAGCGTAGGGGGTAGGGGCTCCTACAATGAGCAGTTCTTC
once TRBD1 TRBJ1-2 TRBV6-1 14 CASSEVGQGHGYTF TGTGCCAGCAGTGAAGTGGGACAGGGCCATGGCTACACCTTC
NA NA TRBJ2-5 TRBV7-3 11 CASSSGETQYF TGTGCCAGCAGCTCCGGAGAGACCCAGTACTTC
once NA TRBJ2-7 TRBV19 14 CASSIRDGGNEQYF TGTGCCAGTAGTATACGTGACGGAGGGAACGAGCAGTACTTC
NA NA TRBJ1-5 TRBV6-1 17 CASSEWPEGLSNQPQHF TGTGCCAGCAGTGAATGGCCTGAGGGTCTAAGCAATCAGCCCCAGCATTTT
NA NA TRBJ1-4 TRBV12-5 14 CASGLGTENEKLFF TGTGCTAGTGGTTTGGGGACAGAAAATGAAAAACTGTTTTTT
NA NA TRBJ1-6 TRBV15 13 CATSRKQGFNLHF TGTGCCACCAGCAGAAAACAGGGTTTCAACCTCCACTTT
NA NA TRBJ2-3 TRBV11-2 14 CASNRGSVTDTQYF TGTGCCAGCAACCGGGGGAGCGTCACAGATACGCAGTATTTT